The 10 T cell receptor beta chains given below trace back to one sample, sequenced in a study of regulatory T cells in long-lasting Graves disease (dated by TCRdb to the early 2020s). The intended sense of this specimen's time point label: newly diagnosed GD, antithyroid drugs for less than 3 months. For both TCR sequencing and RNA sequencing, RNA was extracted from PBMCs in TRIzol. The method behind the library was multiplex PCR. TCRdb records Illumina HiSeq 4000 as the sequencer. TCR beta libraries were built with iRepertoire HTBI primers and Arm-PCR amplification of CDR3 regions. Through fastp at Q25 and MiXCR, TCRdb rebuilt clones from the public reads, retaining in-frame beta chains. Duplicate CDR3 protein sequences are folded into a single record with the most common DNA and genes. Counted in this sample were about 470,000 distinct CDR3 sequences; under 15% of them appeared once. Jointly, the top ten make up approximately 15% of the sample.

The sample was also linked to a second study, of T cells in Graves' hyperthyroidism and ophthalmopathy.

Specimen: peripheral blood mononuclear cells (PBMCs), collected at new diagnosis, from a patient treated with antithyroid drugs. These receptor sequences come from a woman in her twenties or thirties with Graves disease. Donor details come from another sample of the same person, matched by shared clones.

The chain carries TRBV28 and TRBJ2-3, with D perhaps TRBD1 (5 bases). V was shortened by 6 bases and J by 4 bases, with 17 bases between the two germline ends. Germline V gene lookup returns CDR1 MDHEN and CDR2 SYDVKM. This CDR3 contains 15 residues. The CDR3 region is CASRSAGFWADTQYF. The CDR3 DNA follows: TGTGCCAGCAGGAGCGCAGGGTTTTGGGCAGATACGCAGTATTTT.

Concerning this clonotype itself: A much more abundant neighbour one base away suggests this may be a read error. This chain connects TRBV11-2 to TRBJ2-5; D unresolved. The V end was cut by 8 bases, the J end by 1 base, with 11 bases between. The CDR3 spans 13 residues. CDR1 and CDR2 from the germline V gene are SGHAT and FQNNGV. The CDR3 DNA reads as TGTGCCAGCGGCTCAGAAAGCCAAGAGACCCAGTACTTC. Its protein product is CASGSESQETQYF.

The rearrangement uses TRBV9 and TRBJ2-1, with 10 bases that match TRBD2. The trim removed 0 bases at V and 7 bases at J, leaving 7 bases unmatched. CDR3 size: 16 residues. Germline loops: CDR1 SGDLS, CDR2 YYNGEE. The CDR3 nucleotides are TGTGCCAGCAGCGTAGACGAGCGGGAGGGTTGGAATGAGCAGTTCTTC. Translation gives CASSVDEREGWNEQFF.

This clonotype was picked up many times. J is TRBJ2-1 and V is TRBV28; 14 bases are a match to TRBD2. The germline V gene has CDR1 MDHEN and CDR2 SYDVKM. This CDR3 comprises 15 residues. Germline trimming cut 5 bases from V and 11 bases from J; bases unmatched to any gene: 8. The CDR3 DNA sequence: TGTGCCAGCAGTCACAGACTAGCGGGAGGGCCCAAGCAGTTCTTC. Amino acid sequence: CASSHRLAGGPKQFF.

Ten or more counts support this clonotype. This chain connects TRBV20-1 to TRBJ2-3; D gene ambiguous. The germline CDR1 and CDR2 sequences are DFQATT and SNEGSKA (reference sequence). V was clipped by 5 bases and J by 0 bases, with 18 bases between them. The CDR3 has 16 residues. The CDR3 DNA reads TGCAGTGCTGCCCCCTTTGGCGGATCGAGCACAGATACGCAGTATTTT. It yields the protein CSAAPFGGSSTDTQYF.

This rearrangement joins TRBV6-5 to TRBJ1-1; TRBD1 is a possible D gene (6 bases). The V end was cut by 2 bases, the J end by 4 bases, with 14 bases between. Germline lookup yields CDR1 MNHEY and CDR2 SVGAGI. This CDR3 spans 15 amino acids. CDR3 DNA sequence: TGTGCCAGCAGTTACATGAGGAGCAGGGGCACTGAAGCTTTCTTT. It specifies CASSYMRSRGTEAFF.

This clonotype was picked up many times. In nucleotides, the CDR3 is TGTGCCAGTAGTACTGGACACGTCAATCAGCCCCAGCATTTT. It specifies CASSTGHVNQPQHF. The chain links TRBV19 to TRBJ1-5; perhaps TRBD1 as D (5 bases). The CDR3 sequence is 14 residues long. V lost 4 bases and J lost 3, with 10 bases in between. CDR1 and CDR2 (germline): LNHDA, SQIVND (reference sequence).

This clonotype was found many times. This rearrangement joins TRBV5-1 to TRBJ1-2; D unresolved. The CDR3 is 15 residues long. Germline assignment: CDR1 SGHRS and CDR2 YFSETQ. Between the trimmed V and J ends, which lost 4 bases and 7 bases, there was a span of 20 bases. CDR3 DNA: TGCGCCAGCAGCCGAGACCGGATCGAGGTGGGTGGCTACACCTTC. This sequence encodes CASSRDRIEVGGYTF. Variable domain in full (rest from reference TRBV5-1 and TRBJ1-2): KAGVTQTPRYLIKTRGQQVTLSCSPISGHRSVSWYQQTPGQGLQFLFEYFSETQRNKGNFPGRFSGRQFSNSRSEMNVSTLELGDSALYLCASSRDRIEVGGYTFGSGTRLTVV.

This clonotype was seen ten or more times. This chain links TRBV30 with TRBJ2-7, with D tentatively TRBD1 or TRBD2 (6 bases each). V was clipped by 4 bases and J by 2 bases, with 9 bases between them. The V gene's germline CDR1 is GTSNPN and CDR2 SVGIG (reference sequence). The CDR3 is 12 residues long. The CDR3 sequence: CAWTGGAYEQYF. DNA for the CDR3: TGTGCCTGGACCGGGGGCGCCTACGAGCAGTACTTC. The entire variable domain, with the rest obtained from reference TRBV30 and TRBJ2-7, is as follows: SQTIHQWPATLVQPVGSPLSLECTVEGTSNPNLYWYRQAAGRGLQLLFYSVGIGQISSEVPQNLSASRPQDRQFILSSKKLLLSDSGFYLCAWTGGAYEQYFGPGTRLTVT.

This clonotype has just a few counts. This chain joins TRBV20-1 and TRBJ1-2; D may be TRBD1 (5 bases). CDR1 is DFQATT and CDR2 is SNEGSKA in the germline V gene (reference sequence). The CDR3 is 15 residues long. Trimming took 5 bases from V and 5 from J, leaving 21 bases between them. As DNA, the CDR3 is TGCAGTGCTCCGGCCGGGACCAAAGGGAAGTATGGCTACACCTTC. Residues: CSAPAGTKGKYGYTF.